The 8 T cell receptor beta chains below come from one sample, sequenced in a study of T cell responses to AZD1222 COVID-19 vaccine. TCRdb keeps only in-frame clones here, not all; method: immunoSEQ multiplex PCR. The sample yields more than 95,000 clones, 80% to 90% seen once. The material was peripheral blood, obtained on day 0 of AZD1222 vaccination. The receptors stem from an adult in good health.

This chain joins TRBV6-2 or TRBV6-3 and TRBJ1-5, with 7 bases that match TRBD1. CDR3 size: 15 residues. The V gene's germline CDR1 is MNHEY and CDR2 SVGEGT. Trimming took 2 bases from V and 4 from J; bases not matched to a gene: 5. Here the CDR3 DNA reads TGTGCCAGCAGTTACCAAACAGGGGTAAATCAGCCCCAGCATTTT. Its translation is CASSYQTGVNQPQHF.

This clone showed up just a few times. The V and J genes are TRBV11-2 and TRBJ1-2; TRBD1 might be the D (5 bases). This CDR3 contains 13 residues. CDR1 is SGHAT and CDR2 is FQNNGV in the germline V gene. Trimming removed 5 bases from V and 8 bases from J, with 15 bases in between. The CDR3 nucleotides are TGTGCCAGCAGCCCCCCCGAAAGGGGAGGCTACACCTTC. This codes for CASSPPERGGYTF.

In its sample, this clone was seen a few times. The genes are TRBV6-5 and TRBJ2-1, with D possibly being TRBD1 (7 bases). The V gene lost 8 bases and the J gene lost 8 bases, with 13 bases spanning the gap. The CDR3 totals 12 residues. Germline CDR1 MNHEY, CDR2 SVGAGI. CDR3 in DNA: TGTGCCAGCGGAGGGGGCACCGATGAGCAGTTCTTC. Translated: CASGGGTDEQFF.

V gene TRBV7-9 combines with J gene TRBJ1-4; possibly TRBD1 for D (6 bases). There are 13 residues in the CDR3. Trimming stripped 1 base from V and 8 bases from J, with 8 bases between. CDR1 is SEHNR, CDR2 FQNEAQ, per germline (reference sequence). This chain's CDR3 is CASSLVRGEKLFF. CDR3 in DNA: TGTGCCAGCAGCTTAGTCAGGGGAGAAAAACTGTTTTTT. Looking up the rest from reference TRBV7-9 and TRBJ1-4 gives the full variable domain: DTGVSQNPRHKITKRGQNVTFRCDPISEHNRLYWYRQTLGQGPEFLTYFQNEAQLEKSRLLSDRFSAERPKGSFSTLEIQRTEQGDSAMYLCASSLVRGEKLFFGSGTQLSVL.

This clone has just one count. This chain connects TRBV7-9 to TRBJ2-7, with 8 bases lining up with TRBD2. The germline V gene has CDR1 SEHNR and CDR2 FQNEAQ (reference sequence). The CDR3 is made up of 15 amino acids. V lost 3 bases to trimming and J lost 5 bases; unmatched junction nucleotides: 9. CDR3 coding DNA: TGTGCCAGCAGCTTTGTACCGGGACTAGTAAACGAGCAGTACTTC. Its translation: CASSFVPGLVNEQYF.

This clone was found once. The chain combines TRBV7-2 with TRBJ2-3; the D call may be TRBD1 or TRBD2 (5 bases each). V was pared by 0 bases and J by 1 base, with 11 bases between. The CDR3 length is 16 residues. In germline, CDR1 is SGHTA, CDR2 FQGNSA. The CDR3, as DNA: TGTGCCAGCAGCTTAGCGTGGGGGTCCCGCACAGATACGCAGTATTTT. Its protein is CASSLAWGSRTDTQYF.

The CDR3 DNA sequence: TGCGCCAGCAGCTTGGAAGGGGATCGTGTCAATGAGCAGTTCTTC. Protein: CASSLEGDRVNEQFF. The chain has TRBV5-1 and TRBJ2-1; tentative D call: TRBD1 (5 bases). The germline CDR1 and CDR2 sequences are SGHRS and YFSETQ. The CDR3 is made up of 15 amino acids. V was cut by 0 bases and J by 6 bases, with 13 bases left in between.

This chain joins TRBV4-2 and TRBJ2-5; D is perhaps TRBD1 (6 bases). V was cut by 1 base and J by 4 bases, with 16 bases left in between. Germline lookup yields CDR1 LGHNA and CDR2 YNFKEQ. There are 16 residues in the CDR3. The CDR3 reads CASSQGSGAGGETQYF. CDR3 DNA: TGTGCCAGCAGCCAAGGGTCAGGGGCTGGGGGAGAGACCCAGTACTTC.